This is a list of T cell receptor beta chains from one sample in a study of human T cells and chemical hapten exposure. TCRdb fed the RACE reads into MiXCR, producing one record per CDR3 protein. The top ten clones hold 3% to 3.5% of a sample with roughly 70,000 distinct CDR3 sequences, around 10% of them seen once. Sequenced here: whole blood, sampled in connection with sensitization to the hapten diphenylcyclopropenone (DPC). Receptor source: a woman aged 35 to 49 with alopecia areata. Some clones in this sample may be carry-over from other donors' samples. Each CDR3 is given with its conserved first and last residue. The D gene is left open where the match is weak. The size of a clone is reported for some rows only, either as once, few or many, or as a class for expanded clones.

length	V	D	size	J	CDR3	DNA
13	TRBV20-1	TRBD1	many	TRBJ1-6	CSAAQGANSPLHF	TGCAGTGCCGCACAGGGGGCGAACTCACCCCTCCACTTT
16	TRBV20-1	.	few	TRBJ2-2	CSARDLTVLNTGELFF	TGCAGTGCTAGAGACCTCACGGTATTGAACACCGGGGAGCTGTTTTTT
13	TRBV10-3	.	many	TRBJ1-5	CAISDGWNQPQHF	TGTGCCATCAGTGACGGGTGGAATCAGCCCCAGCATTTT
18	TRBV28	.	many	TRBJ2-1	CASSFGWGRGHKYNEQFF	TGTGCCAGCAGTTTTGGATGGGGACGGGGACACAAATACAATGAGCAGTTCTTC
14	TRBV5-1	.	.	TRBJ1-2	CASSFSNLDYGYTF	TGCGCCAGCAGCTTCTCAAACCTCGACTATGGCTACACCTTC
13	TRBV29-1	.	many	TRBJ1-4	CSVAGLTNEKLFF	TGCAGCGTGGCAGGGCTAACTAATGAAAAACTGTTTTTT
13	TRBV19	TRBD1	few	TRBJ1-2	CASSDRGGYGYTF	TGTGCCAGTTCCGACAGGGGAGGCTATGGCTACACCTTC
16	TRBV29-1	.	.	TRBJ1-2	CSVERGTPPEINGYTF	TGCAGCGTTGAACGGGGGACGCCGCCTGAAATCAATGGCTACACCTTC
18	TRBV6-6	.	few	TRBJ1-3	CASAILGRGIRSGNTIYF	TGTGCCAGCGCTATTTTGGGCAGGGGAATCCGCTCTGGAAACACCATATATTTT
14	TRBV5-6	.	few	TRBJ1-2	CASSSLSGPHGYTF	TGTGCCAGCAGCTCCCTATCAGGGCCCCATGGCTACACCTTC
11	TRBV28	.	.	TRBJ1-2	CASSTTGGYTF	TGTGCCAGCAGTACGACAGGCGGCTACACCTTC
14	TRBV7-8	TRBD2	many	TRBJ2-7	CASSPGLASDEQYF	TGTGCCAGCAGCCCTGGACTAGCGAGCGACGAGCAGTACTTC
12	TRBV7-2	.	many	TRBJ2-3	CASSSRADTQYF	TGTGCCAGCAGCTCGAGGGCAGATACGCAGTATTTT
13	TRBV12-3/TRBV12-4	.	many	TRBJ2-5	CASSFPGSETQYF	TGTGCCAGCAGTTTCCCAGGGTCGGAGACCCAGTACTTC
13	TRBV20-1	TRBD2	many	TRBJ2-3	CSASGGGTDTQYF	TGCAGTGCTAGCGGGGGGGGCACAGATACGCAGTATTTT